This T cell receptor (beta chain) comes out of a study of cytomegalovirus exposure and HLA in healthy donors. It was with 60 Vbeta and 13 Jbeta primers that the PCR ran. Libraries were prepared by immunoSEQ multiplex PCR; TCRdb keeps only in-frame clonotypes and omits some of them. The sample yields about 260,000 clones, approximately 85% seen once. The sample was PBMCs. The sequence was collected from a woman between 40 and 50 years old in good health and CMV-seropositive.

CDR3 in DNA: TGCGCCAGCAGCCCAGGACAGGGGGCTTACGAGCAGTACTTC. It encodes CASSPGQGAYEQYF. This rearrangement joins TRBV4-3 to TRBJ2-7, with 11 bases fitting TRBD1. Germline V gives CDR1 LGHNA, CDR2 YSLEER. The CDR3 runs to 14 residues. The V and J ends lost 4 bases and 4 bases, in that order; junction bases with no gene match: 3.